This TCR beta chain was identified in a study of regulatory T cells in long-lasting Graves disease. There are many counts of this clonotype. As yet, its antigen is unknown. Time point: newly diagnosed GD, antithyroid drugs for less than 3 months. The TCR library was prepared using RNA isolated from PBMCs. Assembly of TCR beta libraries relied on iRepertoire HTBI primers together with Arm-PCR of CDR3 regions. From the multiplex PCR reads, TCRdb called clonotypes with MiXCR, one entry per CDR3 protein. The sample includes 350,000 to 500,000 distinct CDR3 sequences, over 15% of them seen just once. The V end lost 10 bases, the J end lost 0 bases, and 18 bases lay between the germline ends. Looked up from germline, CDR1 is SNHLY and CDR2 is FYNNEI. The CDR3 spans 15 residues. Study conclusions and caveats: Graves' patients with persistent disease showed TCR diversity lower than patients newly diagnosed.

These data were also filed under a second study, of T cells in Graves' hyperthyroidism and ophthalmopathy. That work contributes: Diagnostic decisions used clinical symptoms, serum thyroxine and TRAb, thyroid ultrasound and orbital computed tomography. Ophthalmopathy could be told apart from stable hyperthyroidism with a 13 V-J model.

Source: peripheral blood mononuclear cells (PBMCs), taken at new diagnosis, from a patient treated with antithyroid drugs. The TCR was taken from a woman aged 30 to 39 with Graves disease. V is TRBV2 and J is TRBJ2-5, with D uncertain. Here the CDR3 reads CATPKLRRNQETQYF. CDR3 coding DNA: TGTGCCACCCCGAAACTTAGACGGAACCAAGAGACCCAGTACTTC.